The 22 T cell receptor beta chains listed next were all sequenced from one sample in a study of coeliac disease. This table comes from immunoSEQ multiplex PCR, and its TCRdb copy is limited to in-frame clones, with some not included. The sample includes about 4,200 clones, around 68% of them seen just once. Study-wide points: Active celiac intraepithelial and lamina propria samples had lower TRB and TRG clonality than control samples.

For these TCRs, the target antigens are not known. The sequenced sample consisted of intraepithelial lymphocytes from the gut. Receptors originate from a woman aged 18-29 years with active celiac disease.

The V and J genes are TRBV5-5 and TRBJ1-2; 7 bases are shared with TRBD1. The CDR3 is 14 residues long. CDR1 is SGHKS, CDR2 YYEKEE, per germline (reference sequence). Trimming removed 5 bases from V and 8 bases from J; junction bases left unmatched: 12. The CDR3 spells CASSLPTGLGGYTF. CDR3 sequence (DNA): TGTGCCAGCAGTCTCCCGACAGGGTTAGGGGGCTACACCTTC.

This chain joins TRBV14 and TRBJ2-1; 11 bases line up with TRBD2. CDR1 and CDR2 from the germline V gene are SGHDN and FVKESK. There are 15 residues in the CDR3. V lost 6 bases to trimming and J lost 7 bases; unmatched junction nucleotides: 8. In DNA form, the CDR3 reads TGTGCCAGCAGAACGGGACTAGCGGCCTTAAATGAGCAGTTCTTC. Translating gives CASRTGLAALNEQFF.

This rearrangement joins TRBV7-3 to TRBJ2-3, with 7 bases fitting TRBD1. Trimming took 0 bases from V and 3 from J; bases not matched to a gene: 6. CDR3 length equals 16 residues. Germline CDR1 reads SGHTA; CDR2 reads FQGTGA. The CDR3 reads CASSLTRQGATDTQYF. In DNA form, the CDR3 reads TGTGCCAGCAGCTTAACTCGACAGGGTGCGACAGATACGCAGTATTTT.

J is TRBJ2-3 and V is TRBV5-6, with 7 bases aligning to TRBD1. The CDR3 spans 14 residues. Germline CDR1 is SGHDT and CDR2 is YYEEEE. Trimming removed 4 bases from V and 2 bases from J; junction bases left unmatched: 4. The chain's CDR3 is CASSPGTATDTQYF. CDR3 coding DNA: TGTGCCAGCAGCCCCGGGACAGCCACAGATACGCAGTATTTT.

The chain employs TRBV10-3 and TRBJ1-2; maybe TRBD1 (5 bases). Germline CDR1 is ENHRY and CDR2 is SYGVKD. CDR3 length: 15 amino acids. V was pared by 6 bases and J by 2 bases, with 16 bases between. CDR3 in amino acids: CAIRRDGGGNYGYTF. The CDR3 nucleotides are TGTGCCATCAGGAGAGATGGGGGAGGCAACTATGGCTACACCTTC.

This clone was picked up one time. The chain employs TRBV27 and TRBJ1-1; D call uncertain. This CDR3 is 14 amino acids long. Per germline, CDR1 MNHEY and CDR2 SMNVEV (reference sequence). The V and J ends lost 0 bases and 11 bases respectively, with 16 bases between them. The CDR3, as DNA: TGTGCCAGCAGTTTATCCTCCAGAGATAGCCGGGCTTTCTTT. Translated: CASSLSSRDSRAFF.

The count of this clone is one. The chain employs TRBV5-1 and TRBJ1-6, with 7 bases lining up with TRBD1. CDR1 and CDR2 from the germline V gene are SGHRS and YFSETQ. With V trimmed by 3 bases and J by 7 bases, 4 bases remained unmatched. CDR3 size: 14 residues. The CDR3 DNA reads as TGCGCCAGCAGCTCGACAGGGAGCAATTCACCCCTCCACTTT. Translation: CASSSTGSNSPLHF.

The V and J genes are TRBV30 and TRBJ2-1; 11 nucleotides match TRBD2. Unmatched junction bases numbered 6, after V lost 5 bases and J lost 3 bases. Germline CDR1 reads GTSNPN; CDR2 reads SVGIG (reference sequence). The CDR3 runs to 15 residues. The CDR3 spells CAWSLTSGVYNEQFF. The DNA of the CDR3 is TGTGCCTGGTCCCTGACTAGCGGGGTCTACAATGAGCAGTTCTTC.

V usage is TRBV28 and J usage is TRBJ2-1; D is ambiguous. The CDR3 covers 11 residues. Germline V lookup: CDR1 MDHEN, CDR2 SYDVKM. The ends were cut back, 5 bases at V and 15 bases at J, with 14 bases in the middle. DNA of the CDR3: TGTGCCAGCAGTACCCCTCAGGTTGCGTTCTTC. It translates to CASSTPQVAFF.

The rearrangement links TRBV27 to TRBJ2-5; 10 nucleotides line up with TRBD2. This CDR3 has 18 residues. The V and J ends lost 0 bases and 4 bases, in that order; junction bases with no gene match: 11. Germline V lookup: CDR1 MNHEY, CDR2 SMNVEV (reference sequence). CDR3 residues: CASSLSPWGTSVTETQYF. CDR3 coding DNA: TGTGCCAGCAGTTTATCTCCATGGGGGACTAGCGTCACAGAGACCCAGTACTTC.

The rearrangement links TRBV19 to TRBJ1-1; possible D gene TRBD1, 5 bases. Germline V lookup: CDR1 LNHDA, CDR2 SQIVND (reference sequence). Trimming pared 4 bases from V and 2 bases from J, leaving 17 bases between. The CDR3 is 16 residues long. DNA for the CDR3: TGTGCCAGTAGTACGGCGCTAGTAGGGGCCAACACTGAAGCTTTCTTT. It is translated as CASSTALVGANTEAFF.

The chain combines TRBV27 with TRBJ1-2; 7 bases fit TRBD1. V lost 3 bases, J lost 2 bases, and 0 bases stayed unmatched. The CDR3 is 13 residues long. Germline V CDR1 and CDR2: MNHEY, SMNVEV (reference sequence). The CDR3 DNA follows: TGTGCCAGCAGTTTGACAGGGAACTATGGCTACACCTTC. This codes for CASSLTGNYGYTF.

Notes on this clone: The same CDR3 can be traced to other DNA sequences in this sample. The chain links TRBV4-2 to TRBJ1-1; TRBD1 matches at 8 bases. V lost 0 bases, J lost 6 bases, and 3 bases stayed unmatched. The CDR3 is 14 residues long. Germline V lookup: CDR1 LGHNA, CDR2 YNFKEQ. The CDR3 here is CASSQEGQGAEAFF. CDR3 coding DNA: TGTGCCAGCAGCCAAGAAGGACAGGGTGCTGAAGCTTTCTTT.

By its share, this clone is large (0.1 to 1%). The chain is built from TRBV19 and TRBJ1-1; 8 positions match TRBD1. The length of the CDR3 is 16 residues. Germline CDR1 reads LNHDA; CDR2 reads SQIVND (reference sequence). V lost 3 bases and J lost 0; bases outside the gene matches: 6. The CDR3 loop is CASSIGTGPMNTEAFF. DNA for the CDR3: TGTGCCAGTAGTATCGGGACAGGCCCTATGAACACTGAAGCTTTCTTT. Together with reference TRBV19 and TRBJ1-1, the CDR3 gives the full variable domain: DGGITQSPKYLFRKEGQNVTLSCEQNLNHDAMYWYRQDPGQGLRLIYYSQIVNDFQKGDIAEGYSVSREKKESFPLTVTSAQKNPTAFYLCASSIGTGPMNTEAFFGQGTRLTVV.

The chain has TRBV2 and TRBJ2-5, with D maybe TRBD2 (6 bases). Trimming took off 6 bases at V and 2 bases at J, with 19 bases between the two ends. The CDR3 sequence is 16 residues long. Germline V lookup: CDR1 SNHLY, CDR2 FYNNEI. CDR3 residues: CASRGMGAGSQETQYF. Here the CDR3 DNA reads TGTGCCAGCAGGGGCATGGGTGCGGGGAGTCAAGAGACCCAGTACTTC.

This clone counts as large. This chain joins TRBV28 and TRBJ2-7; 7 bases are a match to TRBD2. There are 14 residues in the CDR3. CDR1 and CDR2 (germline): MDHEN, SYDVKM. The V and J ends lost 5 bases and 2 bases, in that order; junction bases with no gene match: 6. The CDR3 spells CASSGGGNTYEQYF. The CDR3 DNA reads as TGTGCCAGCAGTGGCGGGGGAAACACCTACGAGCAGTACTTC.

The V and J genes are TRBV5-8 and TRBJ2-7; 8 bases are a match to TRBD2. The CDR3 extends over 17 amino acids. J lost 3 bases, V lost 4 bases, and 15 bases had no gene match. Germline assignment: CDR1 SGHTS and CDR2 YDEGEE. The CDR3 region is CASSQASPRAGGYEQYF. The CDR3 coding sequence is TGTGCCAGCAGCCAAGCTAGCCCTAGGGCGGGGGGCTACGAGCAGTACTTC.

This chain connects TRBV27 to TRBJ2-5; 11 bases map to TRBD1. The J call may be mistaken, given a closer DNA end match to TRBJ2-7. This CDR3 contains 16 residues. Germline assignment: CDR1 MNHEY and CDR2 SMNVEV (reference sequence). The CDR3 region has the DNA TGTGCCAGCAGTACCGGGACAGGGGGGAGGACCTACGAGCAGTACTTC. Its protein product is CASSTGTGGRTYEQYF.

By frequency in the sample, this clone is large. J is TRBJ2-3 and V is TRBV4-2; D perhaps matches TRBD2 (6 bases). The CDR3 is 14 amino acids. V gave up 6 bases and J gave up 0 bases, with 10 bases separating them. Germline CDR1 reads LGHNA; CDR2 reads YNFKEQ. The CDR3 sequence: CASRAGTSTDTQYF. The CDR3 bases are TGTGCCAGCAGGGCGGGAACAAGCACAGATACGCAGTATTTT.

V usage is TRBV5-4 and J usage is TRBJ1-1, with TRBD1 as a possible D gene (5 bases). Trimming took off 0 bases at V and 3 bases at J, with 15 bases between the two ends. This CDR3 spans 16 amino acids. The germline CDR1 and CDR2 sequences are SGHNT and YYREEE (reference sequence). The CDR3 nucleotides read TGTGCCAGCAGCTTGGGTTGGTCAGGGTTGTACACTGAAGCTTTCTTT. As protein: CASSLGWSGLYTEAFF.

The rearrangement uses TRBV4-1 and TRBJ2-7; 14 nucleotides agree with TRBD2. This CDR3 is 15 amino acids long. Unmatched junction bases numbered 4, after V lost 4 bases and J lost 5 bases. Germline loops: CDR1 MGHRA, CDR2 YSYEKL. DNA for the CDR3: TGCGCCAGCAGCCCAGGGACTAGCGGGAGTGACGAGCAGTACTTC. Its translation: CASSPGTSGSDEQYF.

Comment on this clone: The junction differs from germline at one of its ends, possibly a read error. This sequence joins TRBV6-4 and TRBJ1-1; tentatively, D is TRBD1 (5 bases). CDR3 length equals 14 residues. Germline CDR1 is MRHNA and CDR2 is SNTAGT. The CDR3 sequence: CASSYSQGNTEAFF. The CDR3 DNA sequence: TGTGCCAGCAGTTACTCCCAGGGGAACACTGAAGCTTTCTTT.